In its sample, the clone carrying this T cell receptor beta chain was seen once. The sample originates from a study of blood T cell dynamics during melanoma immunotherapy. The protocol was immunoSEQ multiplex PCR, while the TCRdb copy is restricted to in-frame clones and leaves out a portion. The sample contains about 10,000 clones, about 87% of which appear only once. From germline, CDR1 is SEHNR and CDR2 FQNEAQ (reference sequence). The CDR3 spans 14 residues. V gave up 5 bases and J gave up 5 bases; unmatched junction bases: 7. Time point: pre-treatment baseline. V gene TRBV7-9 combines with J gene TRBJ1-1, with 8 bases aligning to TRBD1. This clonotype was sampled from a human donor with melanoma. Sequencing used blood, obtained from a patient treated with checkpoint blockade. CDR3 in amino acids: CASSLGQGSTEAFF. CDR3 nucleotide sequence: TGTGCCAGCAGCCTCGGACAGGGCTCAACTGAAGCTTTCTTT.